The 24 T cell receptor beta chains reported below all come from one sample, sequenced in a study of PD-1 blockade in classical Hodgkin lymphoma. Clones were sequenced by immunoSEQ multiplex PCR, and TCRdb holds only the in-frame ones, with some missing. The profile shows 95,000 to 100,000 clones, 75% to 90% of them singletons. Following autologous stem cell transplantation, relapse occurred in every patient, and exposure to brentuximab vedotin varied. Specimen: peripheral blood mononuclear cells (PBMCs), collected before the second cycle of nivolumab. The receptors come from a human donor with classical Hodgkin lymphoma.

The gene calls are TRBV5-6 and TRBJ1-6; D is unresolved. The CDR3 length is 14 residues. Trimming shortened V by 3 bases and J by 9 bases, and 13 bases separated the two germline ends. Germline CDR1 reads SGHDT; CDR2 reads YYEEEE. The CDR3 DNA reads TGTGCCAGCAGCTATACACCGGAGGGTTCACCCCTCCACTTT. It yields the protein CASSYTPEGSPLHF.

The DNA for the CDR3 is TGTGCCACCGGCCCCGGTGGCGCTCAGCCCCAGCATTTT. This gives the protein CATGPGGAQPQHF. The chain employs TRBV6-5 and TRBJ1-5; D ambiguous. This CDR3 contains 13 residues. V gave up 10 bases and J gave up 6 bases, with 16 bases separating them. CDR1 is MNHEY, CDR2 SVGAGI, per germline.

Only one count was recorded for this clone. CDR3 amino acids: CAGGTSGGVYEQFF. DNA for the CDR3: TGTGCCGGAGGGACTAGCGGGGGGGTTTATGAGCAGTTCTTC. The chain has TRBV13 and TRBJ2-1; 16 bases match TRBD2. This CDR3 contains 14 residues. Germline CDR1 and CDR2: PRHDT and FYEKMQ (reference sequence). The trim removed 11 bases at V and 8 bases at J, leaving 6 bases unmatched.

The chain carries TRBV25-1 and TRBJ2-2; D gene ambiguous. The germline CDR1 and CDR2 sequences are MGHDK and SYGVNS. The CDR3 covers 14 residues. Trimming left V 5 bases short and J 4 bases short, with 11 bases between. In DNA, the CDR3 is TGTGCCAGCAGTCAGGCGAGGAGCACCGGGGAGCTGTTTTTT. Its protein product is CASSQARSTGELFF.

The chain links TRBV6-6 to TRBJ1-5; D perhaps matches TRBD1 (5 bases). Germline V gene data show CDR1 as MNHNY and CDR2 as SVGAGI (reference sequence). With 5 bases removed from V and 6 bases from J, the gap between germline ends came to 14 bases. The CDR3 has 14 amino acids. CDR3 region: CASSVGRAGQPQHF. CDR3 DNA sequence: TGTGCCAGCAGTGTGGGGCGGGCTGGTCAGCCCCAGCATTTT.

This clone appeared a single time. The chain couples TRBV18 to TRBJ2-1; TRBD1 aligns across 8 bases. Trimming cost V 0 bases and J 6 bases; bases outside gene matches: 1. There are 14 residues in the CDR3. Germline-derived CDR1 and CDR2 are KGHSH and LQKENI. CDR3 in amino acids: CASSPPGQGNEQFF. The CDR3 DNA reads as TGTGCCAGCTCACCACCAGGACAGGGCAATGAGCAGTTCTTC. Full variable domain (missing parts from reference TRBV18 and TRBJ2-1): NAGVMQNPRHLVRRRGQEARLRCSPMKGHSHVYWYRQLPEEGLKFMVYLQKENIIDESGMPKERFSAEFPKEGPSILRIQQVVRGDSAAYFCASSPPGQGNEQFFGPGTRLTVL.

The J gene is TRBJ2-5, the V gene TRBV7-2; 9 positions match TRBD1. CDR1 SGHTA and CDR2 FQGNSA come from the germline V gene. After removal of 5 bases from V and 5 bases from J, the junction contained 6 bases not matched to a gene. This CDR3 spans 14 amino acids. CDR3 sequence reads: CASSLLTGGETQYF. The CDR3 coding sequence is TGTGCCAGCAGCCTACTGACAGGGGGTGAGACCCAGTACTTC.

The chain joins TRBV10-3 to TRBJ1-1, with unresolved D. The germline V gene encodes CDR1 ENHRY and CDR2 SYGVKD. V lost 3 bases, J lost 5 bases, and 7 bases lay in between. This CDR3 comprises 12 residues. CDR3 sequence (DNA): TGTGCCATCAGTGATAGGGAAACTGAAGCTTTCTTT. This translates into CAISDRETEAFF.

The chain is built from TRBV6-5 and TRBJ2-1; maybe TRBD1 (6 bases). The germline V and J ends were trimmed by 6 bases and 7 bases, with 19 bases remaining between them. CDR3 length: 15 amino acids. From germline, CDR1 is MNHEY and CDR2 SVGAGI. The CDR3, as DNA: TGTGCCAGCAGCCGACCGGGACAAGCAGCAAATGAGCAGTTCTTC. Translated: CASSRPGQAANEQFF.

The rearrangement uses TRBV10-3 and TRBJ1-1; TRBD1 is a possible D gene (5 bases). Germline CDR1 ENHRY, CDR2 SYGVKD. The CDR3 runs to 15 residues. The V end was cut by 3 bases, the J end by 2 bases, with 13 bases between. CDR3 in amino acids: CAISESGTQNTEAFF. Here the CDR3 DNA reads TGTGCCATCAGTGAATCCGGGACCCAAAACACTGAAGCTTTCTTT.

This CDR3 reads CASSQGPDRGNQPQHF. CDR3 nucleotide sequence: TGTGCCAGCAGCCAAGGACCGGACAGGGGCAATCAGCCCCAGCATTTT. The rearrangement links TRBV4-2 to TRBJ1-5, with TRBD1 identical over 8 bases. The CDR3 consists of 16 residues. CDR1 is LGHNA and CDR2 is YNFKEQ in the germline V gene. V shed 1 base and J 2 bases; nucleotides not matched to a gene: 4.

On this clone itself: The sample has other DNA sequences that encode this CDR3 too. This chain connects TRBV7-9 to TRBJ1-1, with unresolved D. CDR3 length equals 14 residues. Germline V gene data show CDR1 as SEHNR and CDR2 as FQNEAQ (reference sequence). The ends were cut back, 5 bases at V and 1 base at J, with 11 bases in the middle. The CDR3 DNA reads as TGTGCCAGCAGCCCCGACCGGGGGAACACTGAAGCTTTCTTT. Translated, it gives CASSPDRGNTEAFF.

This clone appeared a single time. The junction does not match germline at one end; this may be a read error. In the same sample, other DNA sequences code for this CDR3. J is TRBJ1-4 and V is TRBV18; 7 bases map to TRBD1. This CDR3 has 14 amino acids. Germline CDR1 and CDR2: KGHSH and LQKENI. The CDR3 spells CASSPQGPNEKLFF. The CDR3 region has the DNA TGTGCCAGCTCGCCACAGGGGCCTAATGAAAAACTGTTTTTT.

The chain couples TRBV9 to TRBJ2-3; 11 bases fit TRBD2. The CDR3 length is 16 residues. Germline CDR1 SGDLS, CDR2 YYNGEE. Losses at the gene ends were 0 bases for V and 4 bases for J; bases not matched to a gene: 4. The CDR3 DNA reads as TGTGCCAGCAGCGTAGGCACTAGCGGGGGAGCAGATACGCAGTATTTT. Translated, it gives CASSVGTSGGADTQYF.

The chain couples TRBV7-9 to TRBJ1-5; possibly TRBD1 for D (6 bases). V was trimmed by 1 base and J by 3 bases, leaving 7 bases between them. Germline lookup yields CDR1 SEHNR and CDR2 FQNEAQ (reference sequence). CDR3 length: 14 amino acids. CDR3 in amino acids: CASSLGTDNQPQHF. The CDR3 nucleotides read TGTGCCAGCAGCTTAGGGACAGACAATCAGCCCCAGCATTTT.

The chain has TRBV5-1 and TRBJ2-5; possibly TRBD1 or TRBD2 for D (5 bases each). V dropped 0 bases and J dropped 5 bases, with 14 bases sitting between them. The CDR3 runs to 15 residues. Germline loops: CDR1 SGHRS, CDR2 YFSETQ. CDR3 bases: TGCGCCAGCAGCTTGGATGGGGGTTCGCGGGAGACCCAGTACTTC. It yields the protein CASSLDGGSRETQYF.

DNA of the CDR3: TGTGCCAGCAGCTCGAGGGCGGGGTCTAAAAACATTCAGTACTTC. It is translated as CASSSRAGSKNIQYF. The chain links TRBV7-2 to TRBJ2-4; D perhaps matches TRBD2 (6 bases). Germline CDR1 reads SGHTA; CDR2 reads FQGNSA. The CDR3 has 15 residues. V was pared by 4 bases and J by 4 bases, with 14 bases between.

The chain links TRBV6-1 to TRBJ1-1; the D is unclear. The CDR3 is 13 residues long. Per germline, CDR1 MNHNS and CDR2 SASEGT. V dropped 8 bases and J dropped 1 base, with 11 bases sitting between them. The CDR3, as DNA: TGTGCCAGCTCGAACGAGAGGAACACTGAAGCTTTCTTT. It yields the protein CASSNERNTEAFF.

V and J are TRBV19 and TRBJ2-7; D not certain. CDR1 is LNHDA, CDR2 SQIVND, per germline (reference sequence). The length of the CDR3 is 12 residues. Deletions cut 9 bases from V and 3 bases from J, with 12 bases between. The CDR3 loop is CASSLGDYEQYF. The CDR3 DNA is TGTGCCAGCTCCTTGGGTGACTACGAGCAGTACTTC.

The V call is TRBV25-1, the J call TRBJ2-5; TRBD1 might be the D (6 bases). The V gene's germline CDR1 is MGHDK and CDR2 SYGVNS. V dropped 3 bases and J dropped 2 bases, with 16 bases sitting between them. This CDR3 is 16 amino acids long. The CDR3 region is CASSDRFGQPQETQYF. DNA of the CDR3: TGTGCCAGCAGTGATCGCTTCGGACAGCCACAAGAGACCCAGTACTTC.

The chain has TRBV19 and TRBJ1-1, with 9 bases that match TRBD1. V dropped 4 bases and J dropped 5; count of bases not matched to a gene: 11. CDR1 and CDR2 from the germline V gene are LNHDA and SQIVND (reference sequence). This CDR3 has 16 amino acids. The CDR3 DNA reads TGTGCCAGTAGTACTTCGCCGGGACAGGGAAGAACTGAAGCTTTCTTT. Amino acids: CASSTSPGQGRTEAFF.

The J gene is TRBJ2-7, the V gene TRBV5-5; unclear D gene. The CDR3 has 11 amino acids. Germline values: CDR1 SGHKS, CDR2 YYEKEE (reference sequence). V lost 6 bases and J 6 bases, leaving 10 bases between the germline ends. The CDR3 sequence is CASKYTGEQYF. The CDR3 bases are TGTGCCAGCAAATATACCGGCGAGCAGTACTTC.

The rearrangement joins TRBV19 to TRBJ1-1; 9 bases agree with TRBD1. The V gene end was trimmed by 5 bases and the J gene end by 5 bases; junction bases not matched to a gene: 3. This CDR3 has 13 amino acids. Germline V gene data show CDR1 as LNHDA and CDR2 as SQIVND (reference sequence). The CDR3 loop is CASSLQGATEAFF. CDR3 bases: TGTGCCAGTAGTCTACAGGGGGCGACTGAAGCTTTCTTT. The whole variable domain, filled in from reference TRBV19 and TRBJ1-1, reads DGGITQSPKYLFRKEGQNVTLSCEQNLNHDAMYWYRQDPGQGLRLIYYSQIVNDFQKGDIAEGYSVSREKKESFPLTVTSAQKNPTAFYLCASSLQGATEAFFGQGTRLTVV.

This chain uses TRBV6-1 with TRBJ1-5; D remains unclear. Trimming left V 8 bases short and J 0 bases short, with 11 bases between. The V gene's germline CDR1 is MNHNS and CDR2 SASEGT. The CDR3 has 14 residues. Here the CDR3 DNA reads TGTGCCAGCCGCCCAGAGCTTAGCAATCAGCCCCAGCATTTT. Residues: CASRPELSNQPQHF.